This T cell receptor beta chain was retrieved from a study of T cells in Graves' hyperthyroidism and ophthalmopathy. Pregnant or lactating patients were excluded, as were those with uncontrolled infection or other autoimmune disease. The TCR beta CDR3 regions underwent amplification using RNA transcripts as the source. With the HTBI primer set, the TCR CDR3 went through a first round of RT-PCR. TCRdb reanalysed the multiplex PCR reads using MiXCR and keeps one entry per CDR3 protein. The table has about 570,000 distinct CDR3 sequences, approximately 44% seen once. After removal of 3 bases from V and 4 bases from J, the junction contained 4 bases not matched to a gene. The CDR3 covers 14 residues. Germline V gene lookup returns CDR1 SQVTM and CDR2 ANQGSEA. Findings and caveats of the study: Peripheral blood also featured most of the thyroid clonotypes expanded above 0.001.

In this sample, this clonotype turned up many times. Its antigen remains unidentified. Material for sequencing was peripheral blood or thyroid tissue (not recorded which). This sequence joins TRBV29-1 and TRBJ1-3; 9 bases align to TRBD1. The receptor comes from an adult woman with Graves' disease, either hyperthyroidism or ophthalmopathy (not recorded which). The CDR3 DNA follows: TGCAGCGTTGACGGGACAGGGAGCGGAAACACCATATATTTT. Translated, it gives CSVDGTGSGNTIYF.